The clone carrying this TCR beta chain was seen a handful of times. Its cognate antigen is unknown. This specimen comes from a study of vaccination effects on CD4 cells after COVID-19. The data were produced by immunoSEQ multiplex PCR, yet TCRdb's version contains in-frame clones alone and is incomplete. This sample yields 20,000 to 25,000 clones, of which around 70% are seen a single time; about 8% belongs to the top ten. Germline CDR1 reads MNHNS; CDR2 reads SASEGT. With 4 bases clipped from V and 3 bases from J, the junction kept 7 bases outside the gene matches. The CDR3 length is 16 residues. Before sequencing took place, the ViraFEST assay used viral peptide pools to expand antigen-specific CD4+ T cells. When less than 11 days of culture had elapsed, CD4+ T cells were isolated. It was two doses of either the BNT162b2 or mRNA-1273 vaccine that participants received.

Sequencing used CD4+ T cells from PBMCs cultured with SARS-CoV-2 spike peptides, obtained after COVID-19 vaccination. The V call is TRBV6-1, the J call TRBJ1-5; 9 nucleotides agree with TRBD1. The TCR sequence derives from a human donor who received a COVID-19 vaccine. This CDR3 is CASSASGTGNNQPQHF. The CDR3 coding sequence is TGTGCCAGCAGTGCCTCCGGGACAGGGAACAATCAGCCCCAGCATTTT.